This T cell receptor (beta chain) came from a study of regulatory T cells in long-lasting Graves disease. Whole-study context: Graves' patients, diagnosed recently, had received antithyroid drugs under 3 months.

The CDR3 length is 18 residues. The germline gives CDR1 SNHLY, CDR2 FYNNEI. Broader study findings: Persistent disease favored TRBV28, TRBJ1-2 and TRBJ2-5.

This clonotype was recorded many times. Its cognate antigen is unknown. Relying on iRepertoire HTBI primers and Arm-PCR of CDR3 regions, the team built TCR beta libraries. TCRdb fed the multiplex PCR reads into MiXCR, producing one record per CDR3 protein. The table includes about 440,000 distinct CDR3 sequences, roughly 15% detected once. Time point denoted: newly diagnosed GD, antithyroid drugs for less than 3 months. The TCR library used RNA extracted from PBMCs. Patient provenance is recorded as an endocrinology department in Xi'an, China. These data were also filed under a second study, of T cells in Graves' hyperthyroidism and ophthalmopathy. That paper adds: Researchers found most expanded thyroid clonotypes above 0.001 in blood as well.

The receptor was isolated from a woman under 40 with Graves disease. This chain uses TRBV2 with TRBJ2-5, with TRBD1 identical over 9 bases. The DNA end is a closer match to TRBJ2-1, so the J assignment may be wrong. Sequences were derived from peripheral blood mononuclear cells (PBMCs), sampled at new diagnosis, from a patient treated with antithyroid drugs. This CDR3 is CAIHNQGDRAVTVNEQFF. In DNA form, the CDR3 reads TGTGCCATCCATAACCAGGGGGACAGGGCGGTGACGGTCAATGAGCAGTTCTTC.